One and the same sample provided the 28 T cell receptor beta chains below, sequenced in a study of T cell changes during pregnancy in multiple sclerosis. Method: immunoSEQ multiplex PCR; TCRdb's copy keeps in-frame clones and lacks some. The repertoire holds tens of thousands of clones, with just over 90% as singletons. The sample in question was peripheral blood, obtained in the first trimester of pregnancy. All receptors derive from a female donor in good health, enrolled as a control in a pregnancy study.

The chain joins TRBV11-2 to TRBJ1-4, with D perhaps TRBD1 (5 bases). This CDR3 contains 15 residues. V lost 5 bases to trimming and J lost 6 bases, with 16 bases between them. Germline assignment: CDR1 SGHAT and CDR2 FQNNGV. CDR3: CASSTAPGDYEKLFF. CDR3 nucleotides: TGTGCCAGCAGCACAGCACCGGGGGATTATGAAAAACTGTTTTTT.

The CDR3: CASSFPGGTVEAFF. CDR3 nucleotides: TGTGCCAGCAGCTTCCCCGGTGGGACAGTAGAAGCTTTCTTT. This rearrangement joins TRBV11-1 to TRBJ1-1, with 7 positions matching TRBD1. This CDR3 is built from 14 residues. CDR1 is SGHAT and CDR2 is FQDESV in the germline V gene (reference sequence). V dropped 3 bases and J dropped 8; count of bases not matched to a gene: 9.

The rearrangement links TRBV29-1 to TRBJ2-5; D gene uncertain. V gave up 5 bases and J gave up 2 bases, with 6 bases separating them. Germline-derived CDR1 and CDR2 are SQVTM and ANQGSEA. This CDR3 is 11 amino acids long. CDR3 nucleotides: TGCAGCGTTCGGCGGCAAGAGACCCAGTACTTC. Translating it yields CSVRRQETQYF.

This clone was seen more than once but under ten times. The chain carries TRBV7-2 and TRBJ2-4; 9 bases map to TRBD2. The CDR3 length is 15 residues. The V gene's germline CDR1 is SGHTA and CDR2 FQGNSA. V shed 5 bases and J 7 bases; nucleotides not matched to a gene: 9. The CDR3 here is CASSVSGSGLNIQYF. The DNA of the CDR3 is TGTGCCAGCAGCGTTAGCGGGAGTGGTTTGAACATTCAGTACTTC.

The CDR3 protein is CASSAPGTGANNQPQHF. The DNA of the CDR3 is TGTGCCAGCAGTGCTCCCGGGACAGGGGCCAACAATCAGCCCCAGCATTTT. The rearrangement links TRBV28 to TRBJ1-5, with 10 positions matching TRBD1. Germline CDR1 reads MDHEN; CDR2 reads SYDVKM. This CDR3 comprises 17 residues. The junction had 10 bases not matched to a gene; V was cut back by 5 bases and J by 3 bases. The full variable domain, its missing parts supplied by reference TRBV28 and TRBJ1-5, is DVKVTQSSRYLVKRTGEKVFLECVQDMDHENMFWYRQDPGLGLRLIYFSYDVKMKEKGDIPEGYSVSREKKERFSLILESASTNQTSMYLCASSAPGTGANNQPQHFGDGTRLSIL.

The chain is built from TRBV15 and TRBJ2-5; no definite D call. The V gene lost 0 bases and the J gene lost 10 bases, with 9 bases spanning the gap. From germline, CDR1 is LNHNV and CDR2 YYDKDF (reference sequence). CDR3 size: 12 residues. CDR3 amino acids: CATSRDSTNQYF. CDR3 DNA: TGTGCCACCAGCAGAGACTCGACAAACCAGTACTTC.

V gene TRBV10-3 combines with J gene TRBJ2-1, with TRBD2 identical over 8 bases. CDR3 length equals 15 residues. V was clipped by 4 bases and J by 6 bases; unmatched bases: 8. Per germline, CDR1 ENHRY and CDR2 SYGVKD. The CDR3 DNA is TGTGCCATCAGTGTCGAACGGGGGGGGAGCAATGAGCAGTTCTTC. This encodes CAISVERGGSNEQFF.

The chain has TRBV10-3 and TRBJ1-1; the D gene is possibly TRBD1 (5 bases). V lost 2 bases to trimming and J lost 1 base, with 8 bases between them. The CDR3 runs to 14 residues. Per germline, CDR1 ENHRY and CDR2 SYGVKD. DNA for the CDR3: TGTGCCATCAGTGAGCTACAGGCGAACACTGAAGCTTTCTTT. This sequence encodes CAISELQANTEAFF.

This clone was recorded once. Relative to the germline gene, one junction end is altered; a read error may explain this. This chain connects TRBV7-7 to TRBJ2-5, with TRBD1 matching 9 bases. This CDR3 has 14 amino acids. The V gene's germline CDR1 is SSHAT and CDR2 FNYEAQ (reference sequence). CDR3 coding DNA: TGTGCTAGCAGCCACACAGGGGGCATAGCGACCCAGTACTTC. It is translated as CASSHTGGIATQYF.

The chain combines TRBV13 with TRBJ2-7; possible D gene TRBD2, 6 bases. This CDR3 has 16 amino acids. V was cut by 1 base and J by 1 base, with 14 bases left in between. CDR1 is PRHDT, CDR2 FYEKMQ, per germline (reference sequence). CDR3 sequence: CASSLAWGDESYEQYF. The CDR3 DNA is TGTGCCAGCAGCTTAGCATGGGGGGACGAATCCTACGAGCAGTACTTC. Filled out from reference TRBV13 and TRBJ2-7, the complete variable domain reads AAGVIQSPRHLIKEKRETATLKCYPIPRHDTVYWYQQGPGQDPQFLISFYEKMQSDKGSIPDRFSAQQFSDYHSELNMSSLELGDSALYFCASSLAWGDESYEQYFGPGTRLTVT.

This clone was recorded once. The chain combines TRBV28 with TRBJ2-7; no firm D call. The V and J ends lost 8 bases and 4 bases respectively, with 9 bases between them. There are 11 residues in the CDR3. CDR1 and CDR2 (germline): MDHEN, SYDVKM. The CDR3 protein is CASRRWYEQYF. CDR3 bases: TGTGCCAGCCGTAGATGGTACGAGCAGTACTTC.

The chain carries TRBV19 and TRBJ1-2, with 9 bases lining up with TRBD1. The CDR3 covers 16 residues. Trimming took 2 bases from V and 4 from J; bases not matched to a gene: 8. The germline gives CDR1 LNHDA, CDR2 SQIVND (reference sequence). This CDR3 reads CASSISGTGIGYGYTF. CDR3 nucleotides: TGTGCCAGTAGTATAAGCGGGACAGGGATTGGCTATGGCTACACCTTC. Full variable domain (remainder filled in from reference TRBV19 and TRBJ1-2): DGGITQSPKYLFRKEGQNVTLSCEQNLNHDAMYWYRQDPGQGLRLIYYSQIVNDFQKGDIAEGYSVSREKKESFPLTVTSAQKNPTAFYLCASSISGTGIGYGYTFGSGTRLTVV.

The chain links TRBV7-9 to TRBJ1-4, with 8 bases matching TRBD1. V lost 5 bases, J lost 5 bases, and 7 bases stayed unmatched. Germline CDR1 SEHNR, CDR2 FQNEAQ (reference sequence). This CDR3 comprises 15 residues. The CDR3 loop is CASSDQTGENEKLFF. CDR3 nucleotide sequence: TGTGCCAGCAGCGACCAGACAGGGGAAAATGAAAAACTGTTTTTT. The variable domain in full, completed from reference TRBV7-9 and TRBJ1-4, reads DTGVSQNPRHKITKRGQNVTFRCDPISEHNRLYWYRQTLGQGPEFLTYFQNEAQLEKSRLLSDRFSAERPKGSFSTLEIQRTEQGDSAMYLCASSDQTGENEKLFFGSGTQLSVL.

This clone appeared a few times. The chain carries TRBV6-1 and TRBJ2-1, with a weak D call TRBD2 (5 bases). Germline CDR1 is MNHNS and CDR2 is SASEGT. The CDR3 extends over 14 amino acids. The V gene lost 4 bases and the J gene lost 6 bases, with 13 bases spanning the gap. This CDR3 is CASSVLDPGNEQFF. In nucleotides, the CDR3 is TGTGCCAGCAGTGTACTAGATCCCGGCAATGAGCAGTTCTTC.

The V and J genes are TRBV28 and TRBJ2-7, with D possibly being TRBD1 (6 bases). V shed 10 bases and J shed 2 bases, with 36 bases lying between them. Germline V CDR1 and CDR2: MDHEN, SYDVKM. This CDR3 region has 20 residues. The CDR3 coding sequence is TGTGCCATCCAACACTTAGACAGGCCTCTCCGTACCGGTTTCGCCTACGAGCAGTACTTC. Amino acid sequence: CAIQHLDRPLRTGFAYEQYF.

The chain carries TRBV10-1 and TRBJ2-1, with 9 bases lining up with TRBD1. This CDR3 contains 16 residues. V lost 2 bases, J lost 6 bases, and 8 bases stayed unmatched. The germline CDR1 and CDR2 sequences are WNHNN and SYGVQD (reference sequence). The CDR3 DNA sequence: TGCGCCAGCAGTGAGCTCGGGACAGGGTACGGCAATGAGCAGTTCTTC. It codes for CASSELGTGYGNEQFF.

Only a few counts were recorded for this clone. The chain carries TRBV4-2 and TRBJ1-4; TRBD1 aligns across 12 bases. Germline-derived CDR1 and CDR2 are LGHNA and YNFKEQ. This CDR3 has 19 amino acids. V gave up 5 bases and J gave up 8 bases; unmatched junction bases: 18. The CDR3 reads CASSSRAQGQGARKEKLFF. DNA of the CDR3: TGTGCCAGCAGCTCGAGGGCCCAGGGACAGGGGGCGCGAAAGGAAAAACTGTTTTTT.

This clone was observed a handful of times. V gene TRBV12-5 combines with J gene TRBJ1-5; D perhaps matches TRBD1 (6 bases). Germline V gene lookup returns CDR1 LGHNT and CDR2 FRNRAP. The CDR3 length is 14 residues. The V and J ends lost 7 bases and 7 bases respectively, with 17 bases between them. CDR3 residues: CASASQGGGQPQHF. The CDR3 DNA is TGTGCTAGTGCCTCACAGGGTGGGGGCCAGCCCCAGCATTTT.

CDR3 sequence: CASSLVRSSYNSPLHF. CDR3 coding DNA: TGTGCCAGCAGCTTGGTGAGAAGCTCCTATAATTCACCCCTCCACTTT. The chain carries TRBV7-8 and TRBJ1-6; D remains ambiguous. The CDR3 runs 16 residues. Trimming shortened V by 3 bases and J by 0 bases, and 9 bases separated the two germline ends. Germline V gene lookup returns CDR1 SGHVS and CDR2 FQNEAQ.

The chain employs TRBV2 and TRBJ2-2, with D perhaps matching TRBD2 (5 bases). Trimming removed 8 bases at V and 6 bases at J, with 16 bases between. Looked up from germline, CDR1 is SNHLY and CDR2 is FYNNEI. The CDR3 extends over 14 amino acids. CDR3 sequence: CASSGGFLAGELFF. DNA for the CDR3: TGTGCCAGCTCAGGAGGATTTTTGGCCGGGGAGCTGTTTTTT.

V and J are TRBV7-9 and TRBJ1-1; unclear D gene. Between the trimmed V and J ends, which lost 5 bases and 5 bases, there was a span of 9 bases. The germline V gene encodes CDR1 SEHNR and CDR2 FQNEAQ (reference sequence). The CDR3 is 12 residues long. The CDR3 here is CASSEVGTEAFF. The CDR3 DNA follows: TGTGCCAGCAGCGAGGTCGGGACTGAAGCTTTCTTT.

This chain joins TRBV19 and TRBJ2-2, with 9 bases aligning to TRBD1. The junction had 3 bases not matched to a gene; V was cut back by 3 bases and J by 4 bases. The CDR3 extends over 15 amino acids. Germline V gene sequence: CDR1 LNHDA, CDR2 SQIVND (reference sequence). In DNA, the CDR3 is TGTGCCAGTAGTATTAGGACAGGGGCCACCGGGGAGCTGTTTTTT. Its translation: CASSIRTGATGELFF.

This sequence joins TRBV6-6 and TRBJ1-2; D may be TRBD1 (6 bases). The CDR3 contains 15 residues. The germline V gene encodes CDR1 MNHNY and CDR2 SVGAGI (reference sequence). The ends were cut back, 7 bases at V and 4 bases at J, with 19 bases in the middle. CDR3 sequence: CASINTGQGSYGYTF. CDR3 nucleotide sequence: TGTGCCAGCATCAACACGGGGCAGGGGAGCTATGGCTACACCTTC.

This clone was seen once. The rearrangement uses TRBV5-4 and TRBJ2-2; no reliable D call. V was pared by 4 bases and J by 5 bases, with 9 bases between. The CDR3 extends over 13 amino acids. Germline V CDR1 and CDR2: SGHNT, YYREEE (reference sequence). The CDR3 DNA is TGTGCCAGCAGCACGAGCTCGACCGGGGAGCTGTTTTTT. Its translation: CASSTSSTGELFF. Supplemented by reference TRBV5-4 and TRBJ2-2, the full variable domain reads ETGVTQSPTHLIKTRGQQVTLRCSSQSGHNTVSWYQQALGQGPQFIFQYYREEENGRGNFPPRFSGLQFPNYSSELNVNALELDDSALYLCASSTSSTGELFFGEGSRLTVL.

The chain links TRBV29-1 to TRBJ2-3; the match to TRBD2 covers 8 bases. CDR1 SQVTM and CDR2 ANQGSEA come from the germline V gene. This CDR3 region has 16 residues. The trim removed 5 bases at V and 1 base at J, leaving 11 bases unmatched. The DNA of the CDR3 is TGCAGCGTTATCGTTCGCGTACTAGCGGGCACAGATACGCAGTATTTT. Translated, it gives CSVIVRVLAGTDTQYF.

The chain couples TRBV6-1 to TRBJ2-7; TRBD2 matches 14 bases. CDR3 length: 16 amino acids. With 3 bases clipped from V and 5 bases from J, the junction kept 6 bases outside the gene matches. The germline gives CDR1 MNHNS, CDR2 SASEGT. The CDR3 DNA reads TGTGCCAGCAGTGACCTTCGGACTAGCGGGAGGAACGAGCAGTACTTC. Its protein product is CASSDLRTSGRNEQYF.

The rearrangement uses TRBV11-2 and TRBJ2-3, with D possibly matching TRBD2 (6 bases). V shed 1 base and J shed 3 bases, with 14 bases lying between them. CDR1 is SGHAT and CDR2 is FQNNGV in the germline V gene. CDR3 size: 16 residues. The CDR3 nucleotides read TGTGCCAGCAGCTTAGTTGGTAGCGGAAAAACAGATACGCAGTATTTT. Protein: CASSLVGSGKTDTQYF.

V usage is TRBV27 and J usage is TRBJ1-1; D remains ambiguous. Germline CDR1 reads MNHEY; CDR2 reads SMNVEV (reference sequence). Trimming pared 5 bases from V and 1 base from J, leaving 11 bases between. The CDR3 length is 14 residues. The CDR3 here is CASSAYRGNTEAFF. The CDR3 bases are TGTGCCAGCAGTGCCTACCGTGGGAACACTGAAGCTTTCTTT.